The clone carrying this TCR beta chain was picked up one time. These data belong to a study of blood T cell repertoires in COVID-19. About the study: Spain, Italy and the United States supplied samples that represented acute and convalescent COVID-19. T cells, B-cell-depleted T cells, or PBMCs supplied cDNA or gDNA.

V was pared by 3 bases and J by 2 bases, with 0 bases of the junction left unmatched. CDR3 length: 13 residues. Germline-derived CDR1 and CDR2 are KGHDR and SFDVKD. As originally analysed: For nucleated cells, counts were estimated from reference gene primer amplification. The data were produced by immunoSEQ multiplex PCR, yet TCRdb's version contains in-frame clones alone and is incomplete. The D gene and trimming were derived from the DNA, and the V and J assignments and clone size from that table. The top ten hold over 9% of the sample, which has some 290,000 clones, more than 70% seen once. Seattle enrolled patients during active infection and tracked them longitudinally.

The sequenced sample consisted of peripheral blood. This clonotype was obtained from a woman aged 25 to 39 with COVID-19, enrolled during active disease. The chain couples TRBV24-1 to TRBJ2-7, with 7 bases identical to TRBD1. The CDR3 reads CATSDQGAYEQYF. In DNA form, the CDR3 reads TGTGCCACCAGTGATCAGGGGGCCTACGAGCAGTACTTC.